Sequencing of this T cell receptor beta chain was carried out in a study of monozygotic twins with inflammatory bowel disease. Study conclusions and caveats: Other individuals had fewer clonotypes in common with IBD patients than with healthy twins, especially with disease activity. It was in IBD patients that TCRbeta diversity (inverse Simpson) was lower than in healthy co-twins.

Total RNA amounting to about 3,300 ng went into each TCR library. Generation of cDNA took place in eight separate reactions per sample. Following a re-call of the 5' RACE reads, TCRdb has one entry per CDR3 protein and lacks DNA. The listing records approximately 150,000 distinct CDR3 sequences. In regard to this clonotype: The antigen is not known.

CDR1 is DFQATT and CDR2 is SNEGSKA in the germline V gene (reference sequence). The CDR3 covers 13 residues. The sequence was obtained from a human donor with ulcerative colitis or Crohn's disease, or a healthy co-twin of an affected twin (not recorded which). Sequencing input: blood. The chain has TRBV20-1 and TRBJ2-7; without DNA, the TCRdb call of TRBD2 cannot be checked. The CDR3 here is CSAPGLTTYEQYF.